This passage covers 6 T cell receptor beta chains from one sample sequenced in a study of a mutant IDH1 vaccine in newly diagnosed glioma. Sequenced by immunoSEQ multiplex PCR; TCRdb stores in-frame clones only, minus some. The profile covers about 74,000 clones, with about 88% appearing a single time and roughly 2% taken by the ten largest. For these receptors, no antigen is known. Time point: week 35, safety follow-up. The investigators gave 300 ug of mutant IDH1 20-mer peptide in each vaccine dose, together with topical imiquimod. The sample was PBMCs, taken from a glioma patient whose treatment included an IDH1 peptide vaccine. Every receptor here comes from a young man with glioma.

This sequence joins TRBV29-1 and TRBJ2-1; D ambiguous. The CDR3 has 13 residues. CDR1 SQVTM and CDR2 ANQGSEA come from the germline V gene. The V and J ends lost 4 bases and 6 bases respectively, with 13 bases between them. CDR3 sequence reads: CSVGLSPRNEQFF. Here the CDR3 DNA reads TGCAGCGTTGGGCTAAGCCCTCGCAATGAGCAGTTCTTC.

V gene TRBV19 combines with J gene TRBJ1-4, with D unresolved. Germline V CDR1 and CDR2: LNHDA, SQIVND (reference sequence). Trimming removed 7 bases at V and 8 bases at J, with 17 bases between. CDR3 length: 14 amino acids. The DNA for the CDR3 is TGTGCCAGTACCTCTCGGGAGTCCCCCGAAAAACTGTTTTTT. As protein: CASTSRESPEKLFF.

The V gene is TRBV7-8, the J gene TRBJ1-1; D is ambiguous. The length of the CDR3 is 13 residues. Between the trimmed V and J ends, which lost 6 bases and 10 bases, there was a span of 18 bases. The V gene's germline CDR1 is SGHVS and CDR2 FQNEAQ. The DNA of the CDR3 is TGTGCCAGCAGTCAGAGCCCGCGGAGGGCAGCTTTCTTT. Amino acids: CASSQSPRRAAFF.

This CDR3 reads CASSPEGQGGEQYF. The CDR3, as DNA: TGTGCCAGCTCACCCGAGGGACAGGGAGGGGAGCAGTACTTC. The chain recombines TRBV18 with TRBJ2-7; TRBD1 matches at 9 bases. Looked up from germline, CDR1 is KGHSH and CDR2 is LQKENI. The CDR3 is 14 residues long. V was pared by 3 bases and J by 7 bases, with 7 bases of the junction left unmatched. The entire variable domain, with the rest obtained from reference TRBV18 and TRBJ2-7, is as follows: NAGVMQNPRHLVRRRGQEARLRCSPMKGHSHVYWYRQLPEEGLKFMVYLQKENIIDESGMPKERFSAEFPKEGPSILRIQQVVRGDSAAYFCASSPEGQGGEQYFGPGTRLTVT.

This clone was seen only a few times. This sequence joins TRBV6-6 and TRBJ2-1; D is unresolved. Germline V gene lookup returns CDR1 MNHNY and CDR2 SVGAGI (reference sequence). V gave up 0 bases and J gave up 9 bases, with 12 bases separating them. CDR3 length: 14 residues. The CDR3 sequence is CASSYSDVRGEQFF. CDR3 DNA sequence: TGTGCCAGCAGTTACTCGGATGTCCGAGGTGAGCAGTTCTTC.

V is TRBV27 and J is TRBJ2-2, with 8 bases aligning to TRBD2. CDR3 size: 15 residues. V was pared by 5 bases and J by 6 bases, with 8 bases of the junction left unmatched. Per the germline V gene, CDR1 is MNHEY and CDR2 is SMNVEV (reference sequence). DNA of the CDR3: TGTGCCAGCAGTCCTAAAGCGGGAGTGGCCGGGGAGCTGTTTTTT. Translation gives CASSPKAGVAGELFF.